This TCR beta chain was observed in a study of blood T cell repertoires in COVID-19. Study at large: Samples of COVID-19 (acute and convalescent) were obtained from the United States, Italy and Spain. T cells, B-cell-depleted T cells, or PBMCs provided the cDNA or gDNA that served as material.

The germline V and J ends were trimmed by 4 bases and 2 bases, with 12 bases remaining between them. The CDR3 loop spans 15 amino acids. Germline values: CDR1 LGHDT, CDR2 YNNKEL (reference sequence). As handled by the study authors: Reference gene primer amplification gave estimated nucleated cell counts. Method: immunoSEQ multiplex PCR; TCRdb's copy keeps in-frame clones and lacks some. The D gene and trimming were derived from the DNA, and the V and J assignments and clone size from that table. The sample includes 70,000 or so clones, about 87% of them seen just once. The sequence was collected from an elderly woman with active COVID-19. Sequences were obtained from peripheral blood. The rearrangement links TRBV3-1 (or the pseudogene TRBV3-2) to TRBJ2-4; D possibly corresponds to TRBD1 (6 bases). The CDR3 coding sequence is TGTGCCAGCAGCCGAACTACAGGGTCCAAAAACATTCAGTACTTC. Translating it yields CASSRTTGSKNIQYF.